This TCR beta chain was captured in a study of STAT3 mutations in large granular lymphocyte leukemia. Study-level background: Roughly half of the longitudinally sequenced T-LGLL patients carried detectable canonical activating STAT3 mutations. Study outcomes and limitations: Clonal expansion was inferred from samples taken at other timepoints. Every T-LGLL patient had at least one immunodominant TCRbeta clonotype. In about 30% of the 18 patients, new TCR clonotypes emerged after therapy.

The protocol was immunoSEQ multiplex PCR, while the TCRdb copy is restricted to in-frame clones and leaves out a portion. The sample has some 10,000 clones; around 49% are singletons. The germline CDR1 and CDR2 sequences are SGHRS and YFSETQ. The ends lost 4 bases at V and 3 bases at J; junction bases unmatched: 5. CDR3 length: 14 residues. About this clone: Its specificity is not known.

This chain uses TRBV5-1 with TRBJ1-2, with 8 bases fitting TRBD1. The specimen was peripheral blood mononuclear cells. The sequence derives from a boy between 10 and 17 years old with T-cell large granular lymphocyte leukemia. Some clones in this sample may be carry-over from other donors' samples. The CDR3 DNA reads TGCGCCAGCAGCCCGGACAGGGTTTACTATGGCTACACCTTC. Translation gives CASSPDRVYYGYTF.